The present entry profiles one T cell receptor beta chain with its context. These data are taken from a study of blood T cell repertoires in COVID-19. Study in general: Specimens from acute and convalescent COVID-19 originated in the United States, Italy and Spain.

V shed 2 bases, J shed 3 bases, and the junction held 8 bases outside the gene matches. The germline CDR1 and CDR2 sequences are KGHSH and LQKENI. The length of the CDR3 is 17 residues. Assay: immunoSEQ multiplex PCR; the TCRdb copy retains only in-frame clones and omits some. The sample lists 250,000 or so clones; roughly 86% were seen once. The receptor comes from a woman aged 18-35 years who had recovered from COVID-19. The source material was PBMCs or T cells enriched from blood (not recorded which). The rearrangement links TRBV18 to TRBJ2-3; 10 bases map to TRBD2. For the CDR3, the DNA is TGTGCCAGCTCACCAGGAACTAGCGGGACGGGTACAGATACGCAGTATTTT. It specifies CASSPGTSGTGTDTQYF.